This is a list of T cell receptor beta chains from one sample in a study of CXCR4 blockade with PD-1 therapy in pancreatic cancer. Sequenced by immunoSEQ multiplex PCR; TCRdb stores in-frame clones only, minus some. The sample yields about 8,000 clones, roughly three fifths seen once. The material sequenced was tumor tissue. The receptors were gathered from a human donor with pancreatic ductal adenocarcinoma. Each CDR3 is given without its conserved first and last residue. Size is omitted from some rows. Given values are once, few, many or a class for expanded clones.

clone_size: NA; v_call: TRBV19; j_call: TRBJ2-7; cdr3_aa: ASQTAGHPSYEQY
clone_size: NA; v_call: TRBV18; j_call: TRBJ2-1; cdr3_aa: ASSPRTGNDEQF
clone_size: once; v_call: TRBV5-1; j_call: TRBJ2-1; cdr3_aa: ASSLAAGSGYNEQF
clone_size: few; v_call: TRBV19; j_call: TRBJ2-7; cdr3_aa: ASSTSGSYEQY
clone_size: few; v_call: TRBV7-5; j_call: TRBJ2-3; cdr3_aa: ASSLGGTSGRDTQY
clone_size: NA; v_call: TRBV2; j_call: TRBJ2-5; cdr3_aa: ASRTRSVETQY
clone_size: medium-sized; v_call: TRBV4-1; j_call: TRBJ2-2; cdr3_aa: ASSPKSGQGTGELF
clone_size: NA; v_call: TRBV19; j_call: TRBJ2-1; cdr3_aa: ATTAPGLRVGEQF
clone_size: few; v_call: TRBV6-8; j_call: TRBJ1-6; cdr3_aa: ASIRGTSSYNSPLH
clone_size: medium-sized; v_call: TRBV11-3; j_call: TRBJ2-7; cdr3_aa: ASSLGPGTGTYEQY
clone_size: NA; v_call: TRBV19; j_call: TRBJ1-4; cdr3_aa: ASRDKRNEKLF
clone_size: NA; v_call: TRBV30; j_call: TRBJ2-5; cdr3_aa: AWSSSQSQY
clone_size: NA; v_call: TRBV18; j_call: TRBJ1-2; cdr3_aa: ASSPGTQGDGYT
clone_size: NA; v_call: TRBV14; j_call: TRBJ2-5; cdr3_aa: ASSQGRLARGETQY
clone_size: NA; v_call: TRBV10-1; j_call: TRBJ1-4; cdr3_aa: ASSESRGQNEKLF
clone_size: NA; v_call: TRBV29-1; j_call: TRBJ2-2; cdr3_aa: SVEAARDATGELF
clone_size: medium-sized; v_call: TRBV6-8; j_call: TRBJ2-7; cdr3_aa: ASSTGQGAYEQY
clone_size: NA; v_call: TRBV19; j_call: TRBJ2-5; cdr3_aa: ASSPSSSGEGETQY
clone_size: NA; v_call: TRBV14; j_call: TRBJ2-7; cdr3_aa: ASSQDRLAGYYEQY
clone_size: few; v_call: TRBV25-1; j_call: TRBJ1-2; cdr3_aa: ASSEYNQGHSEGYT
clone_size: few; v_call: TRBV11-3; j_call: TRBJ2-2; cdr3_aa: ASSLEAPGLSGELF
clone_size: NA; v_call: TRBV14; j_call: TRBJ2-7; cdr3_aa: ASSPGRRAYEQY
clone_size: NA; v_call: TRBV16; j_call: TRBJ2-1; cdr3_aa: ASSQSRQAPGQF
clone_size: NA; v_call: TRBV19; j_call: TRBJ2-3; cdr3_aa: ASKRAGGTDTQY
clone_size: NA; v_call: TRBV30; j_call: TRBJ1-6; cdr3_aa: AWSALMGSPLH
clone_size: NA; v_call: TRBV27; j_call: TRBJ2-3; cdr3_aa: ASSLQAGYSTDTQY
clone_size: few; v_call: TRBV6-7; j_call: TRBJ2-5; cdr3_aa: ASSEAGPGETQY
clone_size: NA; v_call: TRBV5-1; j_call: TRBJ2-2; cdr3_aa: ASSLVWGRNTGELF
clone_size: NA; v_call: TRBV18; j_call: TRBJ2-2; cdr3_aa: ASSPRGGASADTGELF
clone_size: NA; v_call: TRBV28; j_call: TRBJ2-4; cdr3_aa: ASRTGGNIQY
clone_size: NA; v_call: TRBV14; j_call: TRBJ2-7; cdr3_aa: ASSQSSYEQY
clone_size: NA; v_call: TRBV19; j_call: TRBJ1-1; cdr3_aa: ASSITSEAF
clone_size: NA; v_call: TRBV29-1; j_call: TRBJ2-1; cdr3_aa: SGYRGYNEQF
clone_size: NA; v_call: TRBV7-2; j_call: TRBJ2-7; cdr3_aa: ASSFSARGAYEQY
clone_size: NA; v_call: TRBV4-1; j_call: TRBJ1-1; cdr3_aa: ASSQDSRGTEAF
clone_size: NA; v_call: TRBV19; j_call: TRBJ2-5; cdr3_aa: ASTPGRGREETQY
clone_size: NA; v_call: TRBV15; j_call: TRBJ2-2; cdr3_aa: ATSTRQGSGELF
clone_size: NA; v_call: TRBV19; j_call: TRBJ2-3; cdr3_aa: ASSRTRATDTQY
clone_size: once; v_call: TRBV29-1; j_call: TRBJ2-1; cdr3_aa: SVRTGYNEQF
clone_size: NA; v_call: TRBV6-8; j_call: TRBJ2-2; cdr3_aa: ASSRRVADTGELF
clone_size: few; v_call: TRBV18; j_call: TRBJ2-3; cdr3_aa: ASSPPGRLSTDTQY
clone_size: NA; v_call: TRBV5-1; j_call: TRBJ2-3; cdr3_aa: ASSVQQGWTDTQY